This T cell receptor (beta chain) was recovered during a study of shared clonotypes between healthy human individuals. Generated by immunoSEQ multiplex PCR, the TCRdb table keeps only in-frame clones and is missing some. The sample has around 2.1 million clones, roughly 91% seen once. The CDR3 is 17 amino acids. Trimming removed 3 bases from V and 0 bases from J; junction bases left unmatched: 7. Germline loops: CDR1 SGHNT, CDR2 YENEEA. Naive CD8 cells lacked CD45RO and underwent positive selection for CCR7, leaving out terminally differentiated effector memory CD45RA+ cells. The sequenced sample was naive CD8+ T cells from PBMCs. This chain connects TRBV11-3 to TRBJ2-1, with 8 nucleotides matching TRBD2. The clonotype was recovered from a man aged 18 to 35 in good health. Some clones in this sample may be carry-over from other donors' samples. The CDR3 reads CASSLGRTSTSYNEQFF. The CDR3 bases are TGTGCCAGCAGCTTGGGCCGGACTAGCACCTCCTACAATGAGCAGTTCTTC.